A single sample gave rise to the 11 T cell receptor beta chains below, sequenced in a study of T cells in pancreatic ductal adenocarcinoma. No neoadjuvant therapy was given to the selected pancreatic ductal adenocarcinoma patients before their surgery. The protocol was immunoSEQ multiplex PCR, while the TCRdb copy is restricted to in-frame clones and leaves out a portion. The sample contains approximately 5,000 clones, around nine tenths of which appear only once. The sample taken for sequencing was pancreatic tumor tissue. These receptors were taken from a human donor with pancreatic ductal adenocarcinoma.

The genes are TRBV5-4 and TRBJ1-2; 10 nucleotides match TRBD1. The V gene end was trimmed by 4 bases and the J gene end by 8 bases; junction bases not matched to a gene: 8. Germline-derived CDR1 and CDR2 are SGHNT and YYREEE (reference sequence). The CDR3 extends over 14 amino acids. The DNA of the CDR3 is TGTGCCAGCAGCAGGGACAGGGGACCCTACGGCTACACCTTC. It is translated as CASSRDRGPYGYTF.

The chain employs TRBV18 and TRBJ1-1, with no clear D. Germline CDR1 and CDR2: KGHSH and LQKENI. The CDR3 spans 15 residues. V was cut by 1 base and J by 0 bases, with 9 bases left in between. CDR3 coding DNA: TGTGCCAGCTCACCACATTACAGTTTGAACACTGAAGCTTTCTTT. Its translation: CASSPHYSLNTEAFF.

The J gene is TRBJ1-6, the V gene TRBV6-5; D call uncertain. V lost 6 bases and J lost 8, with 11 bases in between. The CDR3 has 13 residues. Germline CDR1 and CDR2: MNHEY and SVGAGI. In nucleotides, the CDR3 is TGTGCCAGCAGAGTGGGTCTTCATTCACCCCTCCACTTT. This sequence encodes CASRVGLHSPLHF.

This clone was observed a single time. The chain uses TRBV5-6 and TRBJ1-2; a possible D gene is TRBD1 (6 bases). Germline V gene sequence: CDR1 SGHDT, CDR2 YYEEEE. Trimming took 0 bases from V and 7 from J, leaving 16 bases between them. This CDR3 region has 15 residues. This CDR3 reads CASSLASGGVGGYTF. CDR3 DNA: TGTGCCAGCAGCTTGGCTTCTGGGGGCGTGGGTGGCTACACCTTC.

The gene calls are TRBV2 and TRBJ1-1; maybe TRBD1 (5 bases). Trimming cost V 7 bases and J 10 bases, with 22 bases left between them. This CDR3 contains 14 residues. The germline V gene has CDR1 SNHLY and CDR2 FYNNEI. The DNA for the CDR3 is TGTGCCAGCACTTTGGAGGGGTTAAATATGAGAGCTTTCTTT. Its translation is CASTLEGLNMRAFF.

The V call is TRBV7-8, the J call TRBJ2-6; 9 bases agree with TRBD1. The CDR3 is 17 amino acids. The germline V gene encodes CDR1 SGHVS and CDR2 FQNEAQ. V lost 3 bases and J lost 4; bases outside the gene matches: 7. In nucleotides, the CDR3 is TGTGCCAGCAGCTTGGGGACAGGGTTGACAGGGGCCAACGTCCTGACTTTC. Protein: CASSLGTGLTGANVLTF.

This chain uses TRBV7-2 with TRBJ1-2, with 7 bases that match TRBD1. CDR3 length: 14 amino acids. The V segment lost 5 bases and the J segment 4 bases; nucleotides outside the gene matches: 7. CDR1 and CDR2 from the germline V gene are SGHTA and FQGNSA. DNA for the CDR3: TGTGCCAGCAGCCAGGACAGGACCTTCTATGGCTACACCTTC. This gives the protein CASSQDRTFYGYTF.

The CDR3 is CASLAGSSYEQYF. CDR3 sequence (DNA): TGTGCCAGCTTAGCGGGTAGCTCCTACGAGCAGTACTTC. The chain has TRBV28 and TRBJ2-7, with TRBD2 identical over 7 bases. The CDR3 covers 13 residues. The junction had 4 bases not matched to a gene; V was cut back by 8 bases and J by 0 bases. Germline V CDR1 and CDR2: MDHEN, SYDVKM.

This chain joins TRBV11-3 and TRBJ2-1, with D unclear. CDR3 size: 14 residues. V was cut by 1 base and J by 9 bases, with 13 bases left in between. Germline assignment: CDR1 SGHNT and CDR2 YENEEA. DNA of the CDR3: TGTGCCAGCAGCTTAGTGCCCGGTAGTGGTGAGCAGTTCTTC. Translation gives CASSLVPGSGEQFF.

CDR3 DNA sequence: TGTGCCAGCTCACGGGTGGTCGGCTACGAGCAGTACTTC. Translated, it gives CASSRVVGYEQYF. The chain recombines TRBV18 with TRBJ2-7; D remains ambiguous. Trimming pared 4 bases from V and 3 bases from J, leaving 10 bases between. The CDR3 is 13 amino acids. Per germline, CDR1 KGHSH and CDR2 LQKENI. Variable domain in full (rest from reference TRBV18 and TRBJ2-7): NAGVMQNPRHLVRRRGQEARLRCSPMKGHSHVYWYRQLPEEGLKFMVYLQKENIIDESGMPKERFSAEFPKEGPSILRIQQVVRGDSAAYFCASSRVVGYEQYFGPGTRLTVT.

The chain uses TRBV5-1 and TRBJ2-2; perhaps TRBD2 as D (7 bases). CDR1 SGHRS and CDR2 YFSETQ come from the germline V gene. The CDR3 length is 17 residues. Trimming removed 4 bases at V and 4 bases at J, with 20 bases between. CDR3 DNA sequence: TGCGCCAGCAGCACGACCGGGGGGCGGTATGGCACCGGGGAGCTGTTTTTT. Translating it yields CASSTTGGRYGTGELFF.